This TCR beta chain is from a study of blood T cell repertoires in COVID-19. Study in general: Sites across the United States, Italy and Spain contributed samples from acute and convalescent COVID-19. The analysed material was cDNA or gDNA that came from T cells, B-cell-depleted T cells, or PBMCs.

Authors' analysis steps: Estimation of nucleated cell counts was performed using reference gene primer amplification. Sequencing used immunoSEQ multiplex PCR; TCRdb keeps in-frame clones, though not all of them. V and J calls and clone size are given by that table; D and trimming were obtained from the DNA. The table lists around 250,000 clones, approximately 85% of them singletons, with approximately 2% in the top ten. The sample was PBMCs or T cells enriched from blood (not recorded which). The clonotype originates from a woman between 45 and 65 years old who had recovered from COVID-19.

The CDR3 sequence: CASSEFPSGTDTQYF. The CDR3 bases are TGTGCCAGCAGTGAATTTCCTAGCGGCACAGATACGCAGTATTTT. V gene TRBV25-1 combines with J gene TRBJ2-3, with D possibly TRBD2 on 6 matching bases. Trimming cost V 1 base and J 1 base, with 9 bases left between them. The CDR3 covers 15 residues. CDR1 is MGHDK and CDR2 is SYGVNS in the germline V gene. Combining the CDR3 with reference TRBV25-1 and TRBJ2-3 gives the whole variable domain EADIYQTPRYLVIGTGKKITLECSQTMGHDKMYWYQQDPGMELHLIHYSYGVNSTEKGDLSSESTVSRIRTEHFPLTLESARPSHTSQYLCASSEFPSGTDTQYFGPGTRLTVL.